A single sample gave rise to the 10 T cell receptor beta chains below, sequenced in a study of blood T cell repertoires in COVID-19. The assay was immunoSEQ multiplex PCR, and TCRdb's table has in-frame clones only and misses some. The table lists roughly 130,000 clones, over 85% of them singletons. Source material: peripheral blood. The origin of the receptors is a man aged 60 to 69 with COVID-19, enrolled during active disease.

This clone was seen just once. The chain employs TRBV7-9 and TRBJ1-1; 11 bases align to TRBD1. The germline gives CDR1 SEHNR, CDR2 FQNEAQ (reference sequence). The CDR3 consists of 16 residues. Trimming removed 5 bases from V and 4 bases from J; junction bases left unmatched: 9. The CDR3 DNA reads TGTGCCAGCAGCCTGGGACAGGGGGTTTGGGGCACTGAAGCTTTCTTT. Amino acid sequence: CASSLGQGVWGTEAFF.

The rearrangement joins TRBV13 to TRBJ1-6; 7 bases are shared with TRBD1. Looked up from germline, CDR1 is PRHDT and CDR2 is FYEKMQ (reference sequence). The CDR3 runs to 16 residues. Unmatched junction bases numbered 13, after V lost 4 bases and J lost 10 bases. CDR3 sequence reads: CASSSQHLGGDSPLHF. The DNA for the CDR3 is TGTGCCAGCAGCTCTCAACACCTAGGGGGCGACTCACCCCTCCACTTT.

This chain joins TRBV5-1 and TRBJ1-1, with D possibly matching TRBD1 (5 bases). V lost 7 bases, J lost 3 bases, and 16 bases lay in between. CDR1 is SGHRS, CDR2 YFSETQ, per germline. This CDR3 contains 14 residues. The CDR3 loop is CASQRGGVDTEAFF. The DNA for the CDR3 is TGCGCCAGCCAAAGAGGAGGGGTGGACACTGAAGCTTTCTTT.

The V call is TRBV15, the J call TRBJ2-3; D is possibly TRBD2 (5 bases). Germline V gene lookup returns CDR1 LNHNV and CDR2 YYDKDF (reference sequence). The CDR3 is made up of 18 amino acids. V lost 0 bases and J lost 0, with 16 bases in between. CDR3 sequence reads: CATSRDHVRVSSTDTQYF. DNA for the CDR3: TGTGCCACCAGCAGAGATCACGTGAGGGTATCTAGCACAGATACGCAGTATTTT. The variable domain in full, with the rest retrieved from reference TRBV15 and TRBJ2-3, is DAMVIQNPRYQVTQFGKPVTLSCSQTLNHNVMYWYQQKSSQAPKLLFHYYDKDFNNEADTPDNFQSRRPNTSFCFLDIRSPGLGDTAMYLCATSRDHVRVSSTDTQYFGPGTRLTVL.

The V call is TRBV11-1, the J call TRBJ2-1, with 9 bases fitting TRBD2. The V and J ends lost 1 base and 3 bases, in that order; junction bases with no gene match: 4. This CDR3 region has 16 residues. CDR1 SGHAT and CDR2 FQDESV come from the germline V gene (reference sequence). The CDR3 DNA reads TGTGCCAGCAGCTTAGTGAGCGGGAGGTTCTACAATGAGCAGTTCTTC. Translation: CASSLVSGRFYNEQFF.

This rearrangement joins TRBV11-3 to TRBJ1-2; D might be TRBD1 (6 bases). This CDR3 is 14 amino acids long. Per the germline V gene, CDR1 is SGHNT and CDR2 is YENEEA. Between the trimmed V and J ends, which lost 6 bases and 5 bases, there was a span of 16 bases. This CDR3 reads CASRAAYRVYGYTF. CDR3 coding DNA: TGTGCCAGCAGAGCGGCTTACAGGGTTTATGGCTACACCTTC.

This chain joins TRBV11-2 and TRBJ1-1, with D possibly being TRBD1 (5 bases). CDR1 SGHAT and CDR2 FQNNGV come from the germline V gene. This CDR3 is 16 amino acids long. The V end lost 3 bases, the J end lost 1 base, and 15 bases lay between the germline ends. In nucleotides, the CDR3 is TGTGCCAGCAGCTTCACAGGAAACCGAGGGAACACTGAAGCTTTCTTT. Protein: CASSFTGNRGNTEAFF.

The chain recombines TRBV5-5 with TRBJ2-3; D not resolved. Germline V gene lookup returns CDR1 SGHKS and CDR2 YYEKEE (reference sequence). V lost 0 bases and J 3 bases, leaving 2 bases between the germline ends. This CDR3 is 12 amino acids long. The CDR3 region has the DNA TGTGCCAGCAGCTTGGTAACAGATACGCAGTATTTT. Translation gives CASSLVTDTQYF.

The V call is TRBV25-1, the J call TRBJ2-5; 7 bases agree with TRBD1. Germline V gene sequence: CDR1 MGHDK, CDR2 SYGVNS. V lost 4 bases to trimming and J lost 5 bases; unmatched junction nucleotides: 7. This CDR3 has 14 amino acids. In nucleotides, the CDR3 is TGTGCCAGCAGTGGGGAACAGGGGTGGGAGACCCAGTACTTC. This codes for CASSGEQGWETQYF.

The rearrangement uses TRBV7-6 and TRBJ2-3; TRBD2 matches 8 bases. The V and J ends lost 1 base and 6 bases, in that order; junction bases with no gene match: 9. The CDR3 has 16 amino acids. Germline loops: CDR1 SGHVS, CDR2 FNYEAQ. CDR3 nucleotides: TGTGCCAGCAGCTTAGTGGGGGGACTAGTAACGGATACGCAGTATTTT. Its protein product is CASSLVGGLVTDTQYF.